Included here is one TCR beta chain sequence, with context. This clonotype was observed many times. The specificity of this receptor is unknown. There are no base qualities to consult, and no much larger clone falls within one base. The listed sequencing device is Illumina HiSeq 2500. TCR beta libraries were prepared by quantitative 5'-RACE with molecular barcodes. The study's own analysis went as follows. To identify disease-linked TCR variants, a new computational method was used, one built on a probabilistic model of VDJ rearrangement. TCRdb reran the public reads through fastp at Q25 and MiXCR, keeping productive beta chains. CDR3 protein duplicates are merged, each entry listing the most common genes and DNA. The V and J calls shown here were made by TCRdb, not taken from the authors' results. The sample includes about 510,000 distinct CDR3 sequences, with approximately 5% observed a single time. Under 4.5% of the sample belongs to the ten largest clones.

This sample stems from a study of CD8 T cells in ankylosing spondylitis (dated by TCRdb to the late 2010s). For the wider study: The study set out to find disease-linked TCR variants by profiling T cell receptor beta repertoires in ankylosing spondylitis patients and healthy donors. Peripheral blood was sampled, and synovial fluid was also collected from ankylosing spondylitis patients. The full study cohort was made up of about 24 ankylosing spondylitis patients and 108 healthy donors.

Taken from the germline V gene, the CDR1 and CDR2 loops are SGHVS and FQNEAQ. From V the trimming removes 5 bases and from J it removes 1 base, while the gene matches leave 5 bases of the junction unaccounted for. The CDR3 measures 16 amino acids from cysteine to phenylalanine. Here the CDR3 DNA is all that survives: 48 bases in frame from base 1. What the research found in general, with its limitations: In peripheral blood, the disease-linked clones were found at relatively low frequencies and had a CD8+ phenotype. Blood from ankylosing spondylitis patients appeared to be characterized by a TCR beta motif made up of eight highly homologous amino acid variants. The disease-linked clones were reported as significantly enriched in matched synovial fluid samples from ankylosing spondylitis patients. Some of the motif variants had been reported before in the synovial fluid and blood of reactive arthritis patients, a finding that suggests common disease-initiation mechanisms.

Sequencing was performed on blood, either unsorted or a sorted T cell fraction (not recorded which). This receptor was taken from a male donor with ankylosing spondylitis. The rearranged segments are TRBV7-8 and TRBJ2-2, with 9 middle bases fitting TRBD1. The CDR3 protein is CASSKQGALNTGELFF. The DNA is TGTGCCAGCAGCAAACAGGGGGCCCTGAACACCGGGGAGCTGTTTTTT. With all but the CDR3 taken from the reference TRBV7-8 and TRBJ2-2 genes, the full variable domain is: GAGVSQSPRYKVAKRGQDVALRCDPISGHVSLFWYQQALGQGPEFLTYFQNEAQLDKSGLPSDRFFAERPEGSVSTLKIQRTQQEDSAVYLCASSKQGALNTGELFFGEGSRLTVL.